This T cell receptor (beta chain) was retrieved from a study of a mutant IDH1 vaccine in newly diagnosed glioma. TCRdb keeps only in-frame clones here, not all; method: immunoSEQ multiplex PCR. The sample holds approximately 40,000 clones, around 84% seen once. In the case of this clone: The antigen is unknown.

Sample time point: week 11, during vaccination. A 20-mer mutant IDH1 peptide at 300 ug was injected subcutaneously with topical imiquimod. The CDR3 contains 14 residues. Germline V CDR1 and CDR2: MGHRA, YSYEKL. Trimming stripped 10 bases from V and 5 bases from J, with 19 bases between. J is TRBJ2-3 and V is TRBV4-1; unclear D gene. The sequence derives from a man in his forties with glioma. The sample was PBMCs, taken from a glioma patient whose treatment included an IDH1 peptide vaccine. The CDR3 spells CATKGFGMGDTQYF. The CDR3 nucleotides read TGCGCCACGAAAGGCTTTGGTATGGGAGATACGCAGTATTTT.